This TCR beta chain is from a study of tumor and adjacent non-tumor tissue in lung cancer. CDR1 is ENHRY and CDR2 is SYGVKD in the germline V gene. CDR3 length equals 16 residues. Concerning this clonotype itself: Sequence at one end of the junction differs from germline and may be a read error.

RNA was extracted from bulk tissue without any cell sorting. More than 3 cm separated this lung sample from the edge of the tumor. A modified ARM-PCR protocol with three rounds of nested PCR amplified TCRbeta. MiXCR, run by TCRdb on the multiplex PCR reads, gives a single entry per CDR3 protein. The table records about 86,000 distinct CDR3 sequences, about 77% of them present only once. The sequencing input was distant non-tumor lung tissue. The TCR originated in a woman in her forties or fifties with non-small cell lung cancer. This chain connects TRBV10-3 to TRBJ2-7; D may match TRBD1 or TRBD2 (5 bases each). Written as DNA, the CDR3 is TGTGCCATCAGCAATAGGGGTTTGGGACGGTCCTATGAGCACTACTTC. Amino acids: CAISNRGLGRSYEHYF.